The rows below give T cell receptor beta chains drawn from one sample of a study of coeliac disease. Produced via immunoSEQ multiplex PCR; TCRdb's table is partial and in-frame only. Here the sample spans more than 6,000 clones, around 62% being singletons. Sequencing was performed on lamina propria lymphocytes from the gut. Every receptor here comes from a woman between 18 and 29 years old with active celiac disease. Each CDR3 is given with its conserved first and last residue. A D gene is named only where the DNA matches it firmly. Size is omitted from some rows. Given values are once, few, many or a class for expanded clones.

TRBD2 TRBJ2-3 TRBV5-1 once CASSLGLAESTDTQYF TGCGCCAGCAGCCTGGGACTAGCGGAAAGCACAGATACGCAGTATTTT
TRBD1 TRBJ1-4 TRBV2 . CASSPQGAQRFATNEKLFF TGTGCCAGCAGCCCACAGGGGGCGCAGCGATTTGCTACTAATGAAAAACTGTTTTTT
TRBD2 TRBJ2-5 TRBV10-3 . CATSGQGLASQETQYF TGTGCCACCTCCGGCCAAGGACTAGCGAGCCAAGAGACCCAGTACTTC
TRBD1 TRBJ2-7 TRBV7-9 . CASSSDRGNEQYF TGTGCCAGCAGTTCCGACAGGGGAAACGAGCAGTACTTC
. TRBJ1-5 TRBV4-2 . CASSQATGETYSNQPQHF TGTGCCAGCAGCCAAGCGACGGGAGAGACATATAGCAATCAGCCCCAGCATTTT
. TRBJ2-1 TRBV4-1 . CASSQEAGEQFF TGCGCCAGCAGCCAAGAAGCGGGCGAGCAGTTCTTC
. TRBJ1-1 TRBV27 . CASTRGGISEAFF TGTGCCAGCACACGGGGGGGGATCTCTGAAGCTTTCTTT
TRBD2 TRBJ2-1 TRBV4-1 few CASSRSRGGNNEQFF TGCGCCAGCAGCCGCTCGCGCGGGGGAAACAATGAGCAGTTCTTC
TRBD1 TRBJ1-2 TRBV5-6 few CASSLAGTGYGYTF TGTGCCAGCAGCTTGGCCGGGACAGGCTATGGCTACACCTTC
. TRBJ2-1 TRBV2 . CASSEWTSGYNEQFF TGTGCCAGCAGTGAATGGACTTCAGGCTACAATGAGCAGTTCTTC
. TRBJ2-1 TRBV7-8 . CASSLAFVWHNEQFF TGTGCCAGCAGCTTAGCGTTCGTGTGGCACAATGAGCAGTTCTTC
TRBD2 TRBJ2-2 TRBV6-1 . CASSELAGGPGELFF TGTGCCAGCAGTGAACTAGCGGGGGGGCCCGGGGAGCTGTTTTTT
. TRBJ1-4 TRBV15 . CATSRDPGVSNEKLFF TGTGCCACCAGCAGAGATCCGGGGGTCTCTAATGAAAAACTGTTTTTT